The T cell receptor (beta chain) under discussion was sequenced for a study of blood T cell repertoires in COVID-19. The wider study: Sample material is recorded as cDNA or gDNA derived from T cells, B-cell-depleted T cells, or PBMCs.

Germline V gene sequence: CDR1 SQVTM, CDR2 ANQGSEA. The CDR3 has 14 amino acids. Trimming cost V 4 bases and J 5 bases, with 18 bases left between them. Original processing methods: Amplification from reference gene primers served as the basis for estimated nucleated cell counts. Profiling relied on immunoSEQ multiplex PCR, and the TCRdb table lists in-frame clones only, not all of them. D and trimming were read from the DNA, whereas the V and J calls and clone size are those reported in that table. The sample carries some 240,000 clones, 87% recorded once. The receptor's source is a man between 60 and 75 years old who had recovered from COVID-19. Sample: peripheral blood. The J gene is TRBJ2-7, the V gene TRBV29-1; D gene unclear. The CDR3 nucleotides are TGCAGCGTTGGGTTAAGAGGCGCCCGGAACGAGCAGTACTTC. Amino acid sequence: CSVGLRGARNEQYF.